This is a list of T cell receptor beta chains from one sample in a study of blood T cell repertoires in COVID-19. Measured with immunoSEQ multiplex PCR; TCRdb has only the in-frame clones, and not every one. The table lists about 100,000 clones, 85% to 90% of them singletons. The sequenced sample consisted of peripheral blood. The source is a human donor in a cohort sampled during active COVID-19. Both conserved end residues are part of each CDR3. A D gene is named only where the DNA matches it firmly. Only some rows state a clone size, as once, few, many or a class for expanded clones.

v_call: TRBV18; clone_size: -; j_call: TRBJ2-7; d_call: -; cdr3_nt: TGTGCCAGCTCACGCAGACAGGACCAACGGGAACGCTACGAGCAGTACTTC; cdr3_aa: CASSRRQDQRERYEQYF
v_call: TRBV19; clone_size: -; j_call: TRBJ2-2; d_call: TRBD2; cdr3_nt: TGTGCCAGTAATGTCCTAGCGGGAGCGTTGACCGGGGAGCTGTTTTTT; cdr3_aa: CASNVLAGALTGELFF
v_call: TRBV4-1; clone_size: -; j_call: TRBJ2-7; d_call: -; cdr3_nt: TGCGCCAGCAGCCAAGGAACGACGTCTGGGAGCGAGCAGTACTTC; cdr3_aa: CASSQGTTSGSEQYF
v_call: TRBV7-9; clone_size: -; j_call: TRBJ2-1; d_call: TRBD2; cdr3_nt: TGTGCCAGCAGCTTAGCGAAATCGAGCGGGAGCCTTTTGGGTGAGCAGTTCTTC; cdr3_aa: CASSLAKSSGSLLGEQFF
v_call: TRBV11-2; clone_size: once; j_call: TRBJ2-7; d_call: -; cdr3_nt: TGTGCCAGCAGCTTAGACGGAGCCATTGCCTACGAGCAGTACTTC; cdr3_aa: CASSLDGAIAYEQYF
v_call: TRBV9; clone_size: -; j_call: TRBJ1-1; d_call: -; cdr3_nt: TGTGCCAGCAGCGTAGCGCCAGGCAATCTTGAAGCTTTCTTT; cdr3_aa: CASSVAPGNLEAFF
v_call: TRBV28; clone_size: -; j_call: TRBJ1-5; d_call: -; cdr3_nt: TGTGCCAGCAGTTTATCAACAGGGACCAATCAGCCCCAGCATTTT; cdr3_aa: CASSLSTGTNQPQHF
v_call: TRBV7-9; clone_size: few; j_call: TRBJ1-5; d_call: TRBD1; cdr3_nt: TGTGCCAGCAGCCCCCTACTTCCCTCCGGGACAGCGAGACGGCAGCCCCAGCATTTT; cdr3_aa: CASSPLLPSGTARRQPQHF
v_call: TRBV28; clone_size: -; j_call: TRBJ1-6; d_call: TRBD1; cdr3_nt: TGTGCCAGCAGCCCCGGGACAGGGAATTATAATTCACCCCTCCACTTT; cdr3_aa: CASSPGTGNYNSPLHF
v_call: TRBV6-6; clone_size: -; j_call: TRBJ2-1; d_call: TRBD2; cdr3_nt: TGTGCCAGCAGTCCCGGGGGGAGTGGGTCCTACAATGAGCAGTTCTTC; cdr3_aa: CASSPGGSGSYNEQFF
v_call: TRBV12-3/TRBV12-4; clone_size: -; j_call: TRBJ2-5; d_call: -; cdr3_nt: TGTGCCAGCAGTTTGTCAGGGGTGGAGACCCAGTACTTC; cdr3_aa: CASSLSGVETQYF
v_call: TRBV30; clone_size: -; j_call: TRBJ2-7; d_call: TRBD1; cdr3_nt: TGTGCCTGGGGGGACAGGCGTAACGAGCAGTACTTC; cdr3_aa: CAWGDRRNEQYF
v_call: TRBV19; clone_size: -; j_call: TRBJ2-1; d_call: TRBD2; cdr3_nt: TGTGCCAGTAGTGTAACCCTAGCGGGAGGGCCGGTTGAGCAGTTCTTC; cdr3_aa: CASSVTLAGGPVEQFF
v_call: TRBV5-6; clone_size: -; j_call: TRBJ2-2; d_call: -; cdr3_nt: TGTGCCAGCAGGAGGGGCCCGGAGGGGAACACCGGGGAGCTGTTTTTT; cdr3_aa: CASRRGPEGNTGELFF
v_call: TRBV27; clone_size: -; j_call: TRBJ2-2; d_call: TRBD1; cdr3_nt: TGTGCCAGCAGCTCTAGACAGGGTCCCGGGGAGCTGTTTTTT; cdr3_aa: CASSSRQGPGELFF
v_call: TRBV11-1; clone_size: -; j_call: TRBJ2-1; d_call: -; cdr3_nt: TGTGCCAGCAGCACCTCCGGGGTCTTCGACAATGAGCAGTTCTTC; cdr3_aa: CASSTSGVFDNEQFF
v_call: TRBV6-6; clone_size: -; j_call: TRBJ2-7; d_call: TRBD1; cdr3_nt: TGTGCCAGCAGTCCACAAAGACAGGGGCCAAGGAACGAGCAGTACTTC; cdr3_aa: CASSPQRQGPRNEQYF
v_call: TRBV7-9; clone_size: -; j_call: TRBJ1-1; d_call: -; cdr3_nt: TGTGCCAGCAGCCCGCCTCGAGGTTCGGACACTGAAGCTTTCTTT; cdr3_aa: CASSPPRGSDTEAFF
v_call: TRBV7-8; clone_size: -; j_call: TRBJ1-4; d_call: -; cdr3_nt: TGTGCCAGCAGCTTCACTCAGGGGCGTAATGAAAAACTGTTTTTT; cdr3_aa: CASSFTQGRNEKLFF
v_call: TRBV6-5; clone_size: -; j_call: TRBJ1-2; d_call: -; cdr3_nt: TGTGCCAGCAGTTACCGAGGACAGAATGGCTACACCTTC; cdr3_aa: CASSYRGQNGYTF
v_call: TRBV6-4; clone_size: -; j_call: TRBJ1-5; d_call: -; cdr3_nt: TGTGCCAGCAGTACCGACAGATCTCAGCCCCAGCATTTT; cdr3_aa: CASSTDRSQPQHF
v_call: TRBV11-1; clone_size: -; j_call: TRBJ2-7; d_call: -; cdr3_nt: TGTGCCAGCAGCCCAAACAACTACGAGCAGTACTTC; cdr3_aa: CASSPNNYEQYF
v_call: TRBV4-1; clone_size: medium-sized; j_call: TRBJ2-1; d_call: -; cdr3_nt: TGCGCCAGCAGCCAAGAAATGGCTGGCGGGATTAACAATGAGCAGTTCTTC; cdr3_aa: CASSQEMAGGINNEQFF
v_call: TRBV13; clone_size: -; j_call: TRBJ1-4; d_call: -; cdr3_nt: TGTGCCAGCAGCTTAGCAGGGAACTTGGCTGCTAATGAAAAACTGTTTTTT; cdr3_aa: CASSLAGNLAANEKLFF
v_call: TRBV11-2; clone_size: -; j_call: TRBJ2-2; d_call: TRBD2; cdr3_nt: TGTGCCAGCAGTATAGCGGGTCACGACGGGGAGCTGTTTTTT; cdr3_aa: CASSIAGHDGELFF
v_call: TRBV5-1; clone_size: once; j_call: TRBJ2-1; d_call: TRBD2; cdr3_nt: TGCGCCAGCAGCCCCGGACTAGGATCGACTGAGCAGTTCTTC; cdr3_aa: CASSPGLGSTEQFF
v_call: TRBV5-6; clone_size: -; j_call: TRBJ1-6; d_call: TRBD1; cdr3_nt: TGTGCCAGCAGCGGAGGACAGGGAGGGTTTAATTCACCCCTCCACTTT; cdr3_aa: CASSGGQGGFNSPLHF
v_call: TRBV6-5; clone_size: -; j_call: TRBJ2-4; d_call: -; cdr3_nt: TGTGCCAGCCTGGCCAAAAACATTCAGTACTTC; cdr3_aa: CASLAKNIQYF
v_call: TRBV7-9; clone_size: -; j_call: TRBJ1-2; d_call: -; cdr3_nt: TGTGCCAGCAGCTCCGTACAGGGATGGTATGGCTACACCTTC; cdr3_aa: CASSSVQGWYGYTF
v_call: TRBV9; clone_size: -; j_call: TRBJ1-2; d_call: -; cdr3_nt: TGTGCCAGCAGCGTATCCGGACAGCTTAACTATGGCTACACCTTC; cdr3_aa: CASSVSGQLNYGYTF
v_call: TRBV24-1; clone_size: -; j_call: TRBJ2-3; d_call: -; cdr3_nt: TGTGCCACCAGTGATGCGTGGGGGGGGCGAAATACGCAGTATTTT; cdr3_aa: CATSDAWGGRNTQYF
v_call: TRBV28; clone_size: -; j_call: TRBJ2-7; d_call: -; cdr3_nt: TGTGCCCGCCCCCTCGAGCGCCCTCCAACCGACTTGGCATACGAGCAGTACTTC; cdr3_aa: CARPLERPPTDLAYEQYF
v_call: TRBV7-9; clone_size: -; j_call: TRBJ2-7; d_call: -; cdr3_nt: TGTGCCAGCAGCGGGAACAGGGAATTGGGCGGAGGAGAGCAGTACTTC; cdr3_aa: CASSGNRELGGGEQYF
v_call: TRBV6-2/TRBV6-3; clone_size: few; j_call: TRBJ1-5; d_call: TRBD1; cdr3_nt: TGTGCCAGCAGCCGTTTGACAGGGGTCGGTCAGCCCCAGCATTTT; cdr3_aa: CASSRLTGVGQPQHF
v_call: TRBV7-2; clone_size: -; j_call: TRBJ1-5; d_call: -; cdr3_nt: TGTGCCAGCAGCTTAGCGGGGGGACGGCCCCAGCATTTT; cdr3_aa: CASSLAGGRPQHF
v_call: TRBV28; clone_size: -; j_call: TRBJ2-3; d_call: TRBD2; cdr3_nt: TGTGCCAGCATGGTTAGCGGGAGGACAGATACGCAGTATTTT; cdr3_aa: CASMVSGRTDTQYF
v_call: TRBV7-2; clone_size: -; j_call: TRBJ1-2; d_call: -; cdr3_nt: TGTGCCAGCAGCTTAGCCCTAAGAGGAGCCTATGGCTACACCTTC; cdr3_aa: CASSLALRGAYGYTF
v_call: TRBV19; clone_size: -; j_call: TRBJ1-2; d_call: -; cdr3_nt: TGTGCCAGTAGTATCGGGCAGGGTGGCTACACCTTC; cdr3_aa: CASSIGQGGYTF
v_call: TRBV19; clone_size: few; j_call: TRBJ2-2; d_call: -; cdr3_nt: TGTGCCAGTAGTATAGATGGCAGGACCGGGGAGCTGTTTTTT; cdr3_aa: CASSIDGRTGELFF
v_call: TRBV3-1/TRBV3-2; clone_size: -; j_call: TRBJ1-6; d_call: TRBD1; cdr3_nt: TGTGCCAGCAGCCAAGGAGGAGGGACAGGGTCACCCCTCCACTTT; cdr3_aa: CASSQGGGTGSPLHF
v_call: TRBV19; clone_size: -; j_call: TRBJ1-1; d_call: -; cdr3_nt: TGTGCCAGTAGTATAGTGGGGGGTGTGAACACTGAAGCTTTCTTT; cdr3_aa: CASSIVGGVNTEAFF
v_call: TRBV19; clone_size: once; j_call: TRBJ2-5; d_call: TRBD2; cdr3_nt: TGTGCCAGTAGTATACTGGGACTAGCGGAGAAAGAGACCCAGTACTTC; cdr3_aa: CASSILGLAEKETQYF